What follows are 9 T cell receptor beta chains derived from one specimen sequenced in a study of PD-1 blockade in classical Hodgkin lymphoma. Autologous stem cell transplantation was followed by relapse in every patient, and brentuximab vedotin exposure varied. Libraries were prepared by immunoSEQ multiplex PCR; TCRdb keeps only in-frame clonotypes and omits some of them. The table includes roughly 81,000 clones, approximately 91% detected once. Here the sequenced sample was peripheral blood mononuclear cells (PBMCs), taken before the second cycle of nivolumab. The receptors here all came from a human donor with classical Hodgkin lymphoma.

The rearrangement uses TRBV19 and TRBJ1-2; 9 bases line up with TRBD1. This CDR3 has 16 residues. Per germline, CDR1 LNHDA and CDR2 SQIVND (reference sequence). With 6 bases clipped from V and 3 bases from J, the junction kept 11 bases outside the gene matches. The CDR3 region is CASSRRQGGDYYGYTF. CDR3 sequence (DNA): TGTGCCAGTAGCAGACGACAGGGGGGAGATTACTATGGCTACACCTTC.

This clone has just one count. This chain links TRBV19 with TRBJ1-2, with TRBD1 as a possible D gene (5 bases). CDR1 and CDR2 from the germline V gene are LNHDA and SQIVND (reference sequence). V gave up 7 bases and J gave up 2 bases, with 17 bases separating them. The CDR3 covers 15 residues. CDR3 DNA sequence: TGTGCCAGTATGCAAACAGGAATTAGCAACTATGGCTACACCTTC. It encodes CASMQTGISNYGYTF.

The chain uses TRBV5-1 and TRBJ2-6, with 9 positions matching TRBD1. In germline, CDR1 is SGHRS, CDR2 YFSETQ. The CDR3 spans 17 residues. The V gene end was trimmed by 3 bases and the J gene end by 2 bases; junction bases not matched to a gene: 6. DNA for the CDR3: TGCGCCAGCAGCTGGGACAGGGAGGGGGCTGGGGCCAACGTCCTGACTTTC. Protein product: CASSWDREGAGANVLTF.

The genes are TRBV29-1 and TRBJ1-4; D perhaps matches TRBD1 (5 bases). There are 16 residues in the CDR3. The ends were cut back, 2 bases at V and 7 bases at J, with 20 bases in the middle. The germline gives CDR1 SQVTM, CDR2 ANQGSEA. DNA for the CDR3: TGCAGCGTTGAACCTATCGATCAGGGAAATGGTGAAAAACTGTTTTTT. Encoded protein: CSVEPIDQGNGEKLFF.

This clone was found once. This chain connects TRBV27 to TRBJ1-2; D not resolved. Germline loops: CDR1 MNHEY, CDR2 SMNVEV (reference sequence). V lost 7 bases, J lost 8 bases, and 17 bases lay in between. The length of the CDR3 is 13 residues. The CDR3 DNA is TGTGCCAGCAAGGAGGCGGGAAGAGGCGGCTACACCTTC. Translated: CASKEAGRGGYTF.

This chain links TRBV6-4 with TRBJ1-4; 9 bases map to TRBD1. The junction had 8 bases not matched to a gene; V was cut back by 2 bases and J by 4 bases. Looked up from germline, CDR1 is MRHNA and CDR2 is SNTAGT. CDR3 size: 17 residues. The CDR3 bases are TGTGCCAGCAGTGACAAAGCACAGGGGGCGGTTAATGAAAAACTGTTTTTT. Translation: CASSDKAQGAVNEKLFF.

The V call is TRBV5-1, the J call TRBJ1-5; 7 nucleotides match TRBD1. CDR1 is SGHRS and CDR2 is YFSETQ in the germline V gene. With V trimmed by 0 bases and J by 7 bases, 1 base remained unmatched. The CDR3 consists of 13 residues. CDR3 amino acids: CASSLETGQPQHF. In nucleotides, the CDR3 is TGCGCCAGCAGCTTGGAGACAGGGCAGCCCCAGCATTTT.

V and J are TRBV19 and TRBJ1-5; 7 bases are a match to TRBD1. The CDR3 runs to 15 residues. Germline CDR1 reads LNHDA; CDR2 reads SQIVND (reference sequence). J lost 2 bases, V lost 4 bases, and 5 bases had no gene match. The CDR3 nucleotides read TGTGCCAGTAGTAGGGGGGGGACAGGCAATCAGCCCCAGCATTTT. It specifies CASSRGGTGNQPQHF.

The chain employs TRBV5-1 and TRBJ2-7; TRBD1 might be the D (5 bases). The V end lost 0 bases, the J end lost 0 bases, and 13 bases lay between the germline ends. The CDR3 has 16 amino acids. CDR1 and CDR2 from the germline V gene are SGHRS and YFSETQ. CDR3 coding DNA: TGCGCCAGCAGCTTGGATGGCAGGGCGGCCTCCTACGAGCAGTACTTC. The encoded protein is CASSLDGRAASYEQYF. Based on the CDR3 plus reference TRBV5-1 and TRBJ2-7, the full variable domain is KAGVTQTPRYLIKTRGQQVTLSCSPISGHRSVSWYQQTPGQGLQFLFEYFSETQRNKGNFPGRFSGRQFSNSRSEMNVSTLELGDSALYLCASSLDGRAASYEQYFGPGTRLTVT.